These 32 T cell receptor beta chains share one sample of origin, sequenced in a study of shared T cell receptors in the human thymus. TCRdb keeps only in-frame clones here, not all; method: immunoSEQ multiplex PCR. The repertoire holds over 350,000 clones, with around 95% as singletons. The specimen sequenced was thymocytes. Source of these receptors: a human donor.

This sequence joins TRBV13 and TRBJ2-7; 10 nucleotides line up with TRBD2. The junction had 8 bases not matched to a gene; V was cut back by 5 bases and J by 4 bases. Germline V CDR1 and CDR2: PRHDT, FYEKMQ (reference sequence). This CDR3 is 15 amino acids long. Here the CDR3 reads CASSQKREGLYEQYF. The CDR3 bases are TGTGCCAGCAGCCAGAAGCGGGAGGGCCTTTACGAGCAGTACTTC.

This CDR3 reads CASSFLSGSRDEQFF. The CDR3 bases are TGTGCCAGCAGTTTCCTTAGCGGGAGTAGGGATGAGCAGTTCTTC. This sequence joins TRBV5-5 and TRBJ2-1; 9 bases are a match to TRBD2. The ends lost 5 bases at V and 8 bases at J; junction bases unmatched: 11. CDR1 is SGHKS, CDR2 YYEKEE, per germline (reference sequence). The CDR3 length is 15 residues.

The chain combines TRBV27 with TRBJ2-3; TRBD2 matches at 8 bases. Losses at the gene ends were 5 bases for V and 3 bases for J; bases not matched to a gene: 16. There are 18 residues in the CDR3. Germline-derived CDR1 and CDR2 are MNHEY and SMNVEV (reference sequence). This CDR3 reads CASSTRLAINDQTDTQYF. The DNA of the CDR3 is TGTGCCAGCAGTACACGACTAGCGATAAATGATCAAACAGATACGCAGTATTTT.

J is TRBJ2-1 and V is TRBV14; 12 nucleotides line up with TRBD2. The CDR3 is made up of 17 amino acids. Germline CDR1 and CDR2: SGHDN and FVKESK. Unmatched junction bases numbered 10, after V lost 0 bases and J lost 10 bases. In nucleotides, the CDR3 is TGTGCCAGCAGCCAAGACCATCCTAGCGGGAGGGCCAGGGAGCAGTTCTTC. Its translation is CASSQDHPSGRAREQFF.

For the CDR3, the DNA is TGTGCCTGGAGTCGGACTCACACGAGACGATTCCTCGGCCCGAGGCGCAATCAGCCCCAGCATTTT. Translation: CAWSRTHTRRFLGPRRNQPQHF. This chain joins TRBV30 and TRBJ1-5; D gene ambiguous. The V end lost 2 bases, the J end lost 2 bases, and 34 bases lay between the germline ends. This CDR3 has 22 amino acids. Germline CDR1 reads GTSNPN; CDR2 reads SVGIG (reference sequence).

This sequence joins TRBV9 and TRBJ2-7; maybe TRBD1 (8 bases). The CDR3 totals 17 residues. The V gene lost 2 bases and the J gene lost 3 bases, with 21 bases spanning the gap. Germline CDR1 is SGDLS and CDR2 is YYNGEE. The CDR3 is CASSVGQGASGVYEQYF. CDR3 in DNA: TGTGCCAGCAGCGTTGGCCAGGGGGCTAGCGGAGTCTACGAGCAGTACTTC. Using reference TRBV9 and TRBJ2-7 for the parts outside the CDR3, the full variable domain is DSGVTQTPKHLITATGQRVTLRCSPRSGDLSVYWYQQSLDQGLQFLIQYYNGEERAKGNILERFSAQQFPDLHSELNLSSLELGDSALYFCASSVGQGASGVYEQYFGPGTRLTVT.

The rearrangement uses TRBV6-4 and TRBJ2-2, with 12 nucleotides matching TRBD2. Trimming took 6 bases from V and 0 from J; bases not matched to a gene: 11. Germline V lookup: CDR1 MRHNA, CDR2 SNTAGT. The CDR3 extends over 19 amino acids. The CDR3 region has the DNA TGTGCCAGCAGGCCCTCTGCCCTAGCGGGAGGGCCGAACACCGGGGAGCTGTTTTTT. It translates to CASRPSALAGGPNTGELFF.

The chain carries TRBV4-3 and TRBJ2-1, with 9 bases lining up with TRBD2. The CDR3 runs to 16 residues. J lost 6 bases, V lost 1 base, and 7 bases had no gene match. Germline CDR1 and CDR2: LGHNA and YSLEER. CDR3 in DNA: TGCGCCAGCAGCCAAGCGGCGGGACTAGCTGCCAATGAGCAGTTCTTC. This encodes CASSQAAGLAANEQFF.

Here the CDR3 reads CASSPRAGQGANEQYF. As DNA, the CDR3 is TGTGCCAGCAGTCCCCGTGCCGGACAGGGGGCCAACGAGCAGTACTTC. The V and J genes are TRBV28 and TRBJ2-7; 11 nucleotides align to TRBD1. This CDR3 has 16 residues. In germline, CDR1 is MDHEN, CDR2 SYDVKM. V was pared by 5 bases and J by 5 bases, with 11 bases of the junction left unmatched.

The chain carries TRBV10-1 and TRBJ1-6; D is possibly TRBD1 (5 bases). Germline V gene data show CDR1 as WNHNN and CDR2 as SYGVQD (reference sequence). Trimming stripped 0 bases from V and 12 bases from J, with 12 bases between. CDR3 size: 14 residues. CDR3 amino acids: CASSESWGSGPLHF. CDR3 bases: TGCGCCAGCAGTGAGTCGTGGGGGTCGGGACCCCTCCACTTT.

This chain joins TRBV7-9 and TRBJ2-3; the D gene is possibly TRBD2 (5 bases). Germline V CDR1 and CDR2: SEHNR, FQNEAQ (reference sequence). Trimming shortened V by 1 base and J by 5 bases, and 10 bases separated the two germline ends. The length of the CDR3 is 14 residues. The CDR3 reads CASSLDQSGDTQYF. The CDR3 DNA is TGTGCCAGCAGCTTAGATCAGAGCGGAGATACGCAGTATTTT.

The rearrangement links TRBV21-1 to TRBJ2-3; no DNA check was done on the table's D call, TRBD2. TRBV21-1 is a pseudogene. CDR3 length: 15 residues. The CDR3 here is CASSRSSGGTDTQYF. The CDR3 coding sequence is TGTGCCAGCAGCAGGTCTAGCGGAGGCACAGATACGCAGTATTTT.

This CDR3 reads CASSPRDRPYEQYF. CDR3 DNA sequence: TGTGCCAGCAGTCCCCGGGACAGGCCCTACGAGCAGTACTTC. The chain combines TRBV27 with TRBJ2-7, with 8 bases identical to TRBD1. The CDR3 consists of 14 residues. Germline loops: CDR1 MNHEY, CDR2 SMNVEV (reference sequence). The V segment lost 5 bases and the J segment 2 bases; nucleotides outside the gene matches: 5.

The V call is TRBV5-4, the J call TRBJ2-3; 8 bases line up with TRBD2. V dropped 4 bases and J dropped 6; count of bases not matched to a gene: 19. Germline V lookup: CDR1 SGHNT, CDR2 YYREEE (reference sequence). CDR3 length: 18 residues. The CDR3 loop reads CASSPYRWDREGPDTQYF. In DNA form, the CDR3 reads TGTGCCAGCAGCCCGTACCGGTGGGATCGGGAGGGCCCCGATACGCAGTATTTT.

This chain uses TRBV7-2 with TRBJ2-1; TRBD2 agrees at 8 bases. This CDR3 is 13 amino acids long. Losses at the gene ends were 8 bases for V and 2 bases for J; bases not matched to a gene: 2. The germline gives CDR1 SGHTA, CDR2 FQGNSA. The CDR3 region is CASGLAPYNEQFF. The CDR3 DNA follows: TGTGCCAGCGGACTAGCCCCCTACAATGAGCAGTTCTTC.

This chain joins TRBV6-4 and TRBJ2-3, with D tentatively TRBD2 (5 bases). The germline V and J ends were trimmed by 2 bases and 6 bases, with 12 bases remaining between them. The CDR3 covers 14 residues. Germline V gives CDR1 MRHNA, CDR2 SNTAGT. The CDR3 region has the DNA TGTGCCAGCAGTGACGGCAGCGAGCGGGATACGCAGTATTTT. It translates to CASSDGSERDTQYF.

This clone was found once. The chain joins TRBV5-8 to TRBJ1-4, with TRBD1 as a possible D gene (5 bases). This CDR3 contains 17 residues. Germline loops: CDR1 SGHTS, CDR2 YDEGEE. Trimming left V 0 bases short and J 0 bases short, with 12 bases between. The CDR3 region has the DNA TGTGCCAGCAGCTTGGGGGTCAGGGCATCAACTAATGAAAAACTGTTTTTT. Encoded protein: CASSLGVRASTNEKLFF. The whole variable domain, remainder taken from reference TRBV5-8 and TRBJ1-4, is EAGVTQSPTHLIKTRGQQATLRCSPISGHTSVYWYQQALGLGLQFLLWYDEGEERNRGNFPPRFSGRQFPNYSSELNVNALELEDSALYLCASSLGVRASTNEKLFFGSGTQLSVL.

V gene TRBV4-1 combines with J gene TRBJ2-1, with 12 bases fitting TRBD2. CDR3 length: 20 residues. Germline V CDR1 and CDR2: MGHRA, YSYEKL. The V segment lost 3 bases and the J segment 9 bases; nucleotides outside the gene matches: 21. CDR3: CASSQREGLAGLRYLGEQFF. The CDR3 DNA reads TGCGCCAGCAGCCAGAGGGAAGGACTAGCGGGATTAAGGTACTTGGGTGAGCAGTTCTTC.

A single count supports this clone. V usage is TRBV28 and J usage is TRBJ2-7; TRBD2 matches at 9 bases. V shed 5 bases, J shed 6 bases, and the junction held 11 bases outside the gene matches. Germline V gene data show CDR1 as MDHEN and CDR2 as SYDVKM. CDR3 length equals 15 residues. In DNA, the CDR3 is TGTGCCAGCAGTATCGCGGTGCGGGAGGGGAGCGAGCAGTACTTC. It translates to CASSIAVREGSEQYF.

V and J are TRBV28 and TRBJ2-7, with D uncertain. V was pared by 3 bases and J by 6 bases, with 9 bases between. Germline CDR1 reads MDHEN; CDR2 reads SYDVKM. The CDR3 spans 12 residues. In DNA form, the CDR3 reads TGTGCCAGCAGTTTTGCCGGTCGCGAGCAGTACTTC. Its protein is CASSFAGREQYF.

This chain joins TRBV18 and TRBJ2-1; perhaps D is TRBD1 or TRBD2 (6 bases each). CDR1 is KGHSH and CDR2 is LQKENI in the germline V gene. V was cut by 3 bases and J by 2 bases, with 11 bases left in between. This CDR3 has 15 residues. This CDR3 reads CASSPEGHTYNEQFF. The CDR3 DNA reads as TGTGCCAGCTCACCGGAGGGACATACCTACAATGAGCAGTTCTTC.

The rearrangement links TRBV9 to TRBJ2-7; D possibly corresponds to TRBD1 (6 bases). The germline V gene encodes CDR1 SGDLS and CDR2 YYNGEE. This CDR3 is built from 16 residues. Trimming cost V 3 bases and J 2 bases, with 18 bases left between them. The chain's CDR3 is CASSDRARSPTYEQYF. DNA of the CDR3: TGTGCCAGCAGCGACAGGGCCCGTTCTCCGACCTACGAGCAGTACTTC.

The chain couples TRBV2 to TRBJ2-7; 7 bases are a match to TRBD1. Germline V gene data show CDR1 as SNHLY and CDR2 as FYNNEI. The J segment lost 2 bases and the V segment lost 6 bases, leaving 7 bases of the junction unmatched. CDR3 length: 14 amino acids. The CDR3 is CASSMGTAPYEQYF. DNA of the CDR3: TGTGCCAGCAGCATGGGGACAGCCCCCTACGAGCAGTACTTC. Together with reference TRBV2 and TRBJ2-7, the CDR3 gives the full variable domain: EPEVTQTPSHQVTQMGQEVILRCVPISNHLYFYWYRQILGQKVEFLVSFYNNEISEKSEIFDDQFSVERPDGSNFTLKIRSTKLEDSAMYFCASSMGTAPYEQYFGPGTRLTVT.

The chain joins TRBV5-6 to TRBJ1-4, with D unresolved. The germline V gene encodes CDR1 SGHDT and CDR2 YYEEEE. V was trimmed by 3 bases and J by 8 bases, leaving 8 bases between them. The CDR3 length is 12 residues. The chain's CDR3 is CASSYAEEKLFF. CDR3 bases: TGTGCCAGCAGCTATGCGGAGGAAAAACTGTTTTTT.

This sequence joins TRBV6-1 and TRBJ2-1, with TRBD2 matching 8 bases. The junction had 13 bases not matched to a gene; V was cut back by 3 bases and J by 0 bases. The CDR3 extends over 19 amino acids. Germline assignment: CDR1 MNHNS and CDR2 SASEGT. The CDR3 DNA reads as TGTGCCAGCAGTGACCCCCCGGGACTAGGGGGGAGCTCCTACAATGAGCAGTTCTTC. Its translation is CASSDPPGLGGSSYNEQFF.

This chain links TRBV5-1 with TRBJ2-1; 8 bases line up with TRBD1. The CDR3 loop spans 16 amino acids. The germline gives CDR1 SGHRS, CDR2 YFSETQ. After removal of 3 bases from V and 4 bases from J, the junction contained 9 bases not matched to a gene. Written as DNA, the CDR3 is TGCGCCAGCAGCTGGGGTTACGGGACAGGATACAATGAGCAGTTCTTC. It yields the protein CASSWGYGTGYNEQFF.

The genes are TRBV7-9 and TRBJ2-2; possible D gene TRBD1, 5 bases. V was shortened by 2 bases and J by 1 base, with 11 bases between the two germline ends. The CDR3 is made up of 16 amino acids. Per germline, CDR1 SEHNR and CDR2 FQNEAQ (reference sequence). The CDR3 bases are TGTGCCAGCAGCTTATCTTCAGGGCGGAACACCGGGGAGCTGTTTTTT. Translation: CASSLSSGRNTGELFF.

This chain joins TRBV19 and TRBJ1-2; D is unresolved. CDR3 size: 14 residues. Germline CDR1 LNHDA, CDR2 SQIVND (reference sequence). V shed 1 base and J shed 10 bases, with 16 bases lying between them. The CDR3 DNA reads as TGTGCCAGTAGTATAGGACCGCCAAGTCATGACTACACCTTC. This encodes CASSIGPPSHDYTF.

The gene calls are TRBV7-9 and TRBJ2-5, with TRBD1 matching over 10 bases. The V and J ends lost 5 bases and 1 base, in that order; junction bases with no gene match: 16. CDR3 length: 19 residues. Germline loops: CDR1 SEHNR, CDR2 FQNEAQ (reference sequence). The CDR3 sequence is CASSPLGQGKEGGQETQYF. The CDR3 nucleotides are TGTGCCAGCAGCCCCCTGGGACAGGGGAAGGAGGGGGGCCAAGAGACCCAGTACTTC.

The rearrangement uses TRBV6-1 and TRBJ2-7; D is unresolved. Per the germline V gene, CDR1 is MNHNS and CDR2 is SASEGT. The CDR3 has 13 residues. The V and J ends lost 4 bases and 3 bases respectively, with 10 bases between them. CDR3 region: CASSVEDGYEQYF. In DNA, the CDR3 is TGTGCCAGCAGTGTCGAGGACGGCTACGAGCAGTACTTC.

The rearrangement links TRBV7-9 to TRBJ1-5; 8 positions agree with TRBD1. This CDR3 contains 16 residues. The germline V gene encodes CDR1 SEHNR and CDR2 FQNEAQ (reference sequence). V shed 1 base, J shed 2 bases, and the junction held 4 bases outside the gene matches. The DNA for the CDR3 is TGTGCCAGCAGCTTAGTAGACAGGGGTCGCAATCAGCCCCAGCATTTT. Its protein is CASSLVDRGRNQPQHF. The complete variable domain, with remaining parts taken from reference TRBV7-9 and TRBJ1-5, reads DTGVSQNPRHKITKRGQNVTFRCDPISEHNRLYWYRQTLGQGPEFLTYFQNEAQLEKSRLLSDRFSAERPKGSFSTLEIQRTEQGDSAMYLCASSLVDRGRNQPQHFGDGTRLSIL.

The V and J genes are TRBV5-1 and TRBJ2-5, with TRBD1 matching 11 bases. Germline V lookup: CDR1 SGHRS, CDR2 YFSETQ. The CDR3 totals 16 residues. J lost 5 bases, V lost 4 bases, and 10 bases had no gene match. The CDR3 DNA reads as TGCGCCAGCAGCGGCAAGGACAGGGGGCATTGGGAGACCCAGTACTTC. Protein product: CASSGKDRGHWETQYF.